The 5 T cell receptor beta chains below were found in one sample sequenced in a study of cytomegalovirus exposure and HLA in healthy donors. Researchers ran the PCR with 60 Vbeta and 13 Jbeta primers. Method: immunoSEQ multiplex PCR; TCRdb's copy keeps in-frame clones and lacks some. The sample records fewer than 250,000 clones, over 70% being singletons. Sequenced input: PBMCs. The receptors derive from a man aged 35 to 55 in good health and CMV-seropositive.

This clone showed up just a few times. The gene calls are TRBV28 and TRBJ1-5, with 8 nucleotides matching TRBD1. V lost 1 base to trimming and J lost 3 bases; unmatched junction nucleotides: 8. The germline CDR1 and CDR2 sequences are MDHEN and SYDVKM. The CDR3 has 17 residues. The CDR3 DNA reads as TGTGCCAGCAGTTTATACCAGGGGGCCCTTGTCAATCAGCCCCAGCATTTT. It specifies CASSLYQGALVNQPQHF.

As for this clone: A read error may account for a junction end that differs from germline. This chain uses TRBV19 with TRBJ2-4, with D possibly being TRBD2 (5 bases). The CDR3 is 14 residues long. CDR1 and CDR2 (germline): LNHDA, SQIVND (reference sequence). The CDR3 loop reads CASNPRKNFGKYNF. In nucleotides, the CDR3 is TGTGCCAGTAACCCTAGAAAGAACTTCGGGAAGTACAACTTC.

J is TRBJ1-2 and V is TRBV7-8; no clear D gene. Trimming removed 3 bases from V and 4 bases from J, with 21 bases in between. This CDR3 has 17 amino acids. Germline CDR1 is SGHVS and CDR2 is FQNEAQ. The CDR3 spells CASSLFEVNIIAYGYTF. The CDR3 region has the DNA TGTGCCAGCAGCTTGTTCGAGGTAAACATCATCGCCTATGGCTACACCTTC.

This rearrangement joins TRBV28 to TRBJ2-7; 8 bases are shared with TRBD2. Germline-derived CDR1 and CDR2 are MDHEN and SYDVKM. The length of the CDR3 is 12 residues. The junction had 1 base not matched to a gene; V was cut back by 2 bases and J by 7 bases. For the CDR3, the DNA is TGTGCCAGCAGTTTAATAGCGGGAGAGCAGTACTTC. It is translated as CASSLIAGEQYF.

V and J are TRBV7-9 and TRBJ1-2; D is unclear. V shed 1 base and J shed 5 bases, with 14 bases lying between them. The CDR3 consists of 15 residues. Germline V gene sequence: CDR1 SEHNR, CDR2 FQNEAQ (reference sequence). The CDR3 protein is CASSLGDGWEYGYTF. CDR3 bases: TGTGCCAGCAGCTTAGGGGATGGCTGGGAGTATGGCTACACCTTC.